These T cell receptor beta chains were read from a single sample in a study of OX40 agonist ivuxolimab in advanced cancers. Clones were read by immunoSEQ multiplex PCR, and TCRdb kept only the in-frame ones, dropping some. The sample shows around 73,000 clones, 85% to 90% of them seen only once. The specimen was CD4+ or CD8+ T cells sorted from blood, collected in a trial of the OX40 agonist ivuxolimab. These receptors were obtained from an adult with an advanced solid tumor such as melanoma, head and neck, liver or kidney cancer. The CDR3 runs from the conserved cysteine through the conserved F or W. The D gene is left open where the match is weak. Some rows mark clone size as missing; the rest say once, few, many or name a class of expanded clone.

j_gene | d_gene | v_gene | abundance | CDR3nt | CDR3aa
TRBJ2-7 | TRBD2 | TRBV2 | - | TGTGCCAGCAGTGGATTGACTAGCCGGCGCTACGAGCAGTACTTC | CASSGLTSRRYEQYF
TRBJ2-4 | - | TRBV27 | - | TGTGCCAGCAGTTTTGGGGCGCGGAACATTCAGTACTTC | CASSFGARNIQYF
TRBJ1-2 | - | TRBV7-9 | - | TGTGCCAGCCTACAACAGGGCGCCTCCGGTGGCTACACCTTC | CASLQQGASGGYTF
TRBJ1-5 | - | TRBV4-1 | - | TGCGCCAGCAGCCATGATCCACAGGATTATAGCAATCAGCCCCAGCATTTT | CASSHDPQDYSNQPQHF
TRBJ1-5 | - | TRBV5-1 | - | TGCGCCAGCAGCTTGACAGGGAGCAATCAGCCCCAGCATTTT | CASSLTGSNQPQHF
TRBJ2-2 | - | TRBV7-9 | - | TGTGCCAGCAGCTCGGTGGTAGCGGCCTCGAACACCGGGGAGCTGTTTTTT | CASSSVVAASNTGELFF
TRBJ1-2 | TRBD1 | TRBV5-1 | - | TGCGCCAGCAGCCCGGACAGGGGGATAAGTTATGGCTACACCTTC | CASSPDRGISYGYTF
TRBJ2-1 | - | TRBV27 | - | TGTGCCAGCACCGGGACCGCCTACAATGAGCAGTTCTTC | CASTGTAYNEQFF
TRBJ2-7 | TRBD2 | TRBV27 | - | TGTGCCAGCAGTCCGTCGGGTAGCGGGAGGGTCGACGAGCAGTACTTC | CASSPSGSGRVDEQYF
TRBJ2-2 | - | TRBV6-5 | - | TGTGCCAGCAGTTACGGGCCCGGGGAGCTGTTTTTT | CASSYGPGELFF
TRBJ2-1 | - | TRBV27 | - | TGTGCCAGTCTCTCCTACAATGAGCAGTTCTTC | CASLSYNEQFF
TRBJ1-2 | TRBD1 | TRBV7-9 | - | TGTGCCAGCAGCCACCGGGACAGGGAATATGGCTACACCTTC | CASSHRDREYGYTF
TRBJ1-2 | TRBD1 | TRBV28 | - | TGTGCCAGCAGTTCATCCGGGACAGGGGGCCGGTACACCTTC | CASSSSGTGGRYTF
TRBJ1-1 | - | TRBV5-1 | - | TGCGCCAGCAGCTTAGGGACAATGAACACTGAAGCTTTCTTT | CASSLGTMNTEAFF
TRBJ2-7 | TRBD2 | TRBV27 | - | TGTGCCAGCAGTTTAAATCAGGATCTAGCGGGCTCCTACGAGCAGTACTTC | CASSLNQDLAGSYEQYF
TRBJ2-7 | - | TRBV5-6 | - | TGTGCCAGCAGCGTAGGGTCCTACGAGCAGTACTTC | CASSVGSYEQYF
TRBJ2-5 | TRBD2 | TRBV9 | - | TGTGCCAGCAGTGCAGGGACTAGTGGGGGCGAGACCCAGTACTTC | CASSAGTSGGETQYF
TRBJ2-7 | - | TRBV27 | - | TGTGCCAGCAGTTTGGGGCATTCCTACGAGCAGTACTTC | CASSLGHSYEQYF
TRBJ1-1 | - | TRBV5-4 | - | TGTGCCAGCAGCTGGGGGGTAGCGAACACTGAAGCTTTCTTT | CASSWGVANTEAFF
TRBJ2-1 | - | TRBV7-9 | once | TGTGCCAGCAGCTTCCCCCCTAGGCATGAGCAGTTCTTC | CASSFPPRHEQFF
TRBJ2-2 | - | TRBV4-1 | - | TGCGCCAGCAGCCACAGGATTGTAGCCGGGGAGCTGTTTTTT | CASSHRIVAGELFF
TRBJ1-2 | - | TRBV2 | - | TGTGCCAGCAATAGGGAGGGCTACACCTTC | CASNREGYTF
TRBJ2-3 | - | TRBV5-1 | - | TGCGCCAGCAGCCCGGGCGGCACAGATACGCAGTATTTT | CASSPGGTDTQYF
TRBJ2-5 | TRBD2 | TRBV28 | - | TGTGCCAGCAGTTACCCACCAGTAGCGGGAGAAGAGACCCAGTACTTC | CASSYPPVAGEETQYF
TRBJ2-7 | - | TRBV7-6 | - | TGTGCCAGCAGCCCCGGGGATTTTCAACGTGAAATACAGTACTTC | CASSPGDFQREIQYF